These T cell receptor beta chains were read from a single sample in a study of human T cells and chemical hapten exposure. TCRdb reprocessed the RACE reads with MiXCR, giving one entry per CDR3 protein. This repertoire shows roughly 72,000 distinct CDR3 sequences, 10% found once; its top ten account for about 1.4%. The material sequenced was whole blood, taken in connection with sensitization to the hapten diphenylcyclopropenone (DPC). Receptors originate from a woman aged 45-59 years with alopecia areata. Some clones in this sample may be carry-over from other donors' samples. The CDR3 runs from the conserved cysteine through the conserved F or W. The order of the fields is D gene, V gene, clone size, J gene, CDR3 protein, CDR3 DNA. A D gene is named only where the DNA matches it firmly. Size tells how often a clone was seen (once, few, many) or the class of an expanded clone, and some rows leave it out.

d_call: -
v_call: TRBV6-5
clone_size: -
j_call: TRBJ2-7
cdr3_aa: CASSRPQGGRYEQYF
cdr3_nt: TGTGCCAGCAGTCGCCCACAGGGCGGTAGGTACGAGCAGTACTTC

d_call: TRBD2
v_call: TRBV6-1
clone_size: few
j_call: TRBJ2-5
cdr3_aa: CASIPNWGTSGRAAETQYF
cdr3_nt: TGTGCCAGCATCCCGAACTGGGGAACTAGCGGGAGGGCCGCGGAGACCCAGTACTTC

d_call: TRBD2
v_call: TRBV18
clone_size: -
j_call: TRBJ2-7
cdr3_aa: CASSEGLAGEEQYF
cdr3_nt: TGTGCCAGCTCCGAGGGACTAGCGGGAGAAGAGCAGTACTTC

d_call: TRBD2
v_call: TRBV6-2/TRBV6-3
clone_size: -
j_call: TRBJ2-1
cdr3_aa: CASSSRLAGSYNEQFF
cdr3_nt: TGTGCCAGCAGTTCGCGACTAGCGGGATCCTACAATGAGCAGTTCTTC

d_call: TRBD1
v_call: TRBV5-4
clone_size: few
j_call: TRBJ1-2
cdr3_aa: CASSLDPGQHYGYTF
cdr3_nt: TGTGCCAGCAGCTTGGACCCGGGACAGCACTATGGCTACACCTTC

d_call: -
v_call: TRBV10-3
clone_size: many
j_call: TRBJ2-3
cdr3_aa: CAISEPRQRYTQYF
cdr3_nt: TGTGCCATCAGTGAGCCCCGACAGCGCTATACGCAGTATTTT

d_call: TRBD1
v_call: TRBV6-2/TRBV6-3
clone_size: -
j_call: TRBJ1-1
cdr3_aa: CASSSGTGRFTEAFF
cdr3_nt: TGTGCCAGCAGTTCCGGGACAGGGCGGTTCACTGAAGCTTTCTTT

d_call: TRBD2
v_call: TRBV20-1
clone_size: few
j_call: TRBJ2-7
cdr3_aa: CSASLPPSGAYEQYF
cdr3_nt: TGCAGTGCTAGTCTCCCCCCTAGCGGGGCCTACGAGCAGTACTTC

d_call: TRBD2
v_call: TRBV7-8
clone_size: few
j_call: TRBJ2-7
cdr3_aa: CASSPGLAGTYEQYF
cdr3_nt: TGTGCCAGCAGCCCTGGACTAGCGGGAACCTACGAGCAGTACTTC

d_call: TRBD2
v_call: TRBV6-4
clone_size: many
j_call: TRBJ2-2
cdr3_aa: CASSERGGPTGELFF
cdr3_nt: TGTGCCAGCAGTGAACGGGGGGGACCCACCGGGGAGCTGTTTTTT

d_call: -
v_call: TRBV29-1
clone_size: -
j_call: TRBJ1-5
cdr3_aa: CSVGSYNQPQHF
cdr3_nt: TGCAGCGTTGGTTCCTACAATCAGCCCCAGCATTTT

d_call: TRBD1
v_call: TRBV29-1
clone_size: -
j_call: TRBJ1-2
cdr3_aa: CSVERDSPYGYTF
cdr3_nt: TGCAGCGTTGAACGGGACAGCCCCTATGGCTACACCTTC

d_call: -
v_call: TRBV29-1
clone_size: once
j_call: TRBJ2-5
cdr3_aa: CSVGQGVTETQYF
cdr3_nt: TGCAGCGTTGGGCAAGGGGTAACGGAGACCCAGTACTTC

d_call: -
v_call: TRBV7-2
clone_size: -
j_call: TRBJ1-1
cdr3_aa: CASSDRGWQAEAFF
cdr3_nt: TGTGCCAGCAGCGATAGGGGGTGGCAGGCTGAAGCTTTCTTT

d_call: TRBD2
v_call: TRBV6-6
clone_size: few
j_call: TRBJ2-7
cdr3_aa: CASSFIAGGDEQYF
cdr3_nt: TGTGCCAGCAGTTTCATAGCGGGAGGTGACGAGCAGTACTTC

d_call: TRBD1
v_call: TRBV6-2/TRBV6-3
clone_size: many
j_call: TRBJ1-5
cdr3_aa: CASTRTGNQPQHF
cdr3_nt: TGTGCCAGCACCCGGACAGGGAATCAGCCCCAGCATTTT

d_call: -
v_call: TRBV20-1
clone_size: many
j_call: TRBJ2-7
cdr3_aa: CSARDEGGLHEQYF
cdr3_nt: TGCAGTGCTAGAGATGAGGGGGGGCTCCACGAGCAGTACTTC

d_call: TRBD2
v_call: TRBV28
clone_size: many
j_call: TRBJ2-1
cdr3_aa: CASSTRLAEQFF
cdr3_nt: TGTGCCAGCAGTACCCGACTAGCGGAGCAGTTCTTC

d_call: TRBD2
v_call: TRBV18
clone_size: many
j_call: TRBJ2-1
cdr3_aa: CASSPPGLAGYNEQFF
cdr3_nt: TGTGCCAGCTCACCTCCGGGACTAGCGGGGTACAATGAGCAGTTCTTC

d_call: TRBD1
v_call: TRBV18
clone_size: -
j_call: TRBJ2-5
cdr3_aa: CASSPLTRTGQETQYF
cdr3_nt: TGTGCCAGCTCACCATTGACACGGACAGGGCAAGAGACCCAGTACTTC

d_call: -
v_call: TRBV28
clone_size: few
j_call: TRBJ2-5
cdr3_aa: CASSLGGLGETQYF
cdr3_nt: TGTGCCAGCAGTTTAGGGGGCTTGGGAGAGACCCAGTACTTC

d_call: -
v_call: TRBV24-1
clone_size: many
j_call: TRBJ1-2
cdr3_aa: CATSDPGHPDLGAYGYTF
cdr3_nt: TGTGCCACCAGTGACCCGGGACACCCCGACTTGGGGGCTTATGGCTACACCTTC

d_call: -
v_call: TRBV7-2
clone_size: many
j_call: TRBJ2-7
cdr3_aa: CASSLSRGGGPYEQYF
cdr3_nt: TGTGCCAGCAGCTTATCCCGCGGAGGGGGCCCCTACGAGCAGTACTTC

d_call: -
v_call: TRBV12-3/TRBV12-4
clone_size: few
j_call: TRBJ1-1
cdr3_aa: CASSLSGRLHLSAEAFF
cdr3_nt: TGTGCCAGCAGTTTAAGTGGGCGGCTCCATCTCTCCGCTGAAGCTTTCTTT

d_call: -
v_call: TRBV3-1
clone_size: -
j_call: TRBJ2-5
cdr3_aa: CASSQTSFIVGQYF
cdr3_nt: TGTGCCAGCAGCCAGACCTCTTTTATAGTGGGCCAGTACTTC

d_call: -
v_call: TRBV19
clone_size: few
j_call: TRBJ2-3
cdr3_aa: CARAWGDLFTDTQYF
cdr3_nt: TGTGCGCGGGCGTGGGGGGACCTCTTCACAGATACGCAGTATTTT

d_call: -
v_call: TRBV6-2/TRBV6-3
clone_size: few
j_call: TRBJ2-7
cdr3_aa: CASSYVNGETHAYEQYF
cdr3_nt: TGTGCCAGCAGTTACGTGAATGGGGAGACGCACGCCTACGAGCAGTACTTC

d_call: TRBD1
v_call: TRBV9
clone_size: many
j_call: TRBJ1-4
cdr3_aa: CASSHRDREVKLFF
cdr3_nt: TGTGCCAGCAGCCACCGGGACAGAGAAGTAAAACTGTTTTTT

d_call: -
v_call: TRBV7-6
clone_size: -
j_call: TRBJ2-1
cdr3_aa: CASSLESGPPYNEQFF
cdr3_nt: TGTGCCAGCAGCTTAGAAAGCGGGCCCCCCTACAATGAGCAGTTCTTC

d_call: -
v_call: TRBV11-3
clone_size: many
j_call: TRBJ2-1
cdr3_aa: CASSYTNGYNEQFF
cdr3_nt: TGTGCCAGCAGTTACACCAATGGGTACAATGAGCAGTTCTTC

d_call: -
v_call: TRBV28
clone_size: -
j_call: TRBJ2-7
cdr3_aa: CASSSAELYEQYF
cdr3_nt: TGTGCCAGCAGTTCGGCGGAACTCTACGAGCAGTACTTC

d_call: -
v_call: TRBV7-9
clone_size: few
j_call: TRBJ2-3
cdr3_aa: CASSSTGYTDTQYF
cdr3_nt: TGTGCCAGCAGTTCAACAGGGTACACAGATACGCAGTATTTT

d_call: TRBD1
v_call: TRBV5-1
clone_size: -
j_call: TRBJ2-7
cdr3_aa: CASGRTTGAYEQYF
cdr3_nt: TGCGCCAGCGGCAGAACGACAGGGGCCTACGAGCAGTACTTC

d_call: -
v_call: TRBV7-2
clone_size: -
j_call: TRBJ2-1
cdr3_aa: CASSYFRINEQFF
cdr3_nt: TGTGCCAGCAGCTACTTCAGGATTAATGAGCAGTTCTTC

d_call: -
v_call: TRBV5-1
clone_size: -
j_call: TRBJ1-1
cdr3_aa: CASSLATNTEAFF
cdr3_nt: TGCGCCAGCAGCTTGGCCACGAACACTGAAGCTTTCTTT

d_call: -
v_call: TRBV19
clone_size: many
j_call: TRBJ1-2
cdr3_aa: CASSRTAANYGYTF
cdr3_nt: TGTGCCAGTAGTAGAACAGCAGCTAACTATGGCTACACCTTC

d_call: -
v_call: TRBV29-1
clone_size: -
j_call: TRBJ2-7
cdr3_aa: CSVASGAAQYF
cdr3_nt: TGCAGCGTTGCCTCCGGTGCGGCCCAGTACTTC

d_call: TRBD2
v_call: TRBV4-2
clone_size: few
j_call: TRBJ2-1
cdr3_aa: CASSQDRASGEQFF
cdr3_nt: TGTGCCAGCAGCCAAGATAGGGCTAGCGGGGAGCAGTTCTTC

d_call: -
v_call: TRBV21-1
clone_size: few
j_call: TRBJ2-5
cdr3_aa: CASSNNGTGGEETQYF
cdr3_nt: TGTGCCAGCAGCAACAATGGTACAGGGGGAGAGGAGACCCAGTACTTC

d_call: -
v_call: TRBV5-4
clone_size: few
j_call: TRBJ2-4
cdr3_aa: CASSPPGTEAKNIQYF
cdr3_nt: TGTGCCAGCAGCCCCCCCGGGACCGAGGCCAAAAACATTCAGTACTTC

d_call: -
v_call: TRBV7-2
clone_size: -
j_call: TRBJ2-4
cdr3_aa: CASSPGQRTKNIQYF
cdr3_nt: TGTGCCAGCAGCCCAGGACAGAGAACAAAAAACATTCAGTACTTC

d_call: TRBD1
v_call: TRBV4-1
clone_size: few
j_call: TRBJ1-2
cdr3_aa: CASSPSGQGMNYGYTF
cdr3_nt: TGCGCCAGCAGTCCGAGCGGACAGGGAATGAACTATGGCTACACCTTC

d_call: TRBD1
v_call: TRBV2
clone_size: few
j_call: TRBJ2-4
cdr3_aa: CASSERGGLAKNIQYF
cdr3_nt: TGTGCCAGCAGTGAACGAGGGGGCCTCGCCAAAAACATTCAGTACTTC

d_call: -
v_call: TRBV28
clone_size: -
j_call: TRBJ2-4
cdr3_aa: CASNYAGLAKNIQYF
cdr3_nt: TGTGCCAGCAATTACGCCGGCCTAGCCAAAAACATTCAGTACTTC

d_call: -
v_call: TRBV20-1
clone_size: few
j_call: TRBJ2-4
cdr3_aa: CSARDQGLTLAKNIQYF
cdr3_nt: TGCAGTGCTAGAGATCAGGGGCTCACCCTAGCCAAAAACATTCAGTACTTC

d_call: TRBD1
v_call: TRBV5-1
clone_size: -
j_call: TRBJ2-1
cdr3_aa: CASSLAQGARGEQFF
cdr3_nt: TGCGCCAGCAGCTTGGCACAGGGGGCGCGTGGTGAGCAGTTCTTC

d_call: TRBD1
v_call: TRBV11-2
clone_size: few
j_call: TRBJ1-2
cdr3_aa: CASSLVLGTGPDYGYTF
cdr3_nt: TGTGCCAGCAGCTTAGTTCTTGGGACAGGGCCTGACTATGGCTACACCTTC